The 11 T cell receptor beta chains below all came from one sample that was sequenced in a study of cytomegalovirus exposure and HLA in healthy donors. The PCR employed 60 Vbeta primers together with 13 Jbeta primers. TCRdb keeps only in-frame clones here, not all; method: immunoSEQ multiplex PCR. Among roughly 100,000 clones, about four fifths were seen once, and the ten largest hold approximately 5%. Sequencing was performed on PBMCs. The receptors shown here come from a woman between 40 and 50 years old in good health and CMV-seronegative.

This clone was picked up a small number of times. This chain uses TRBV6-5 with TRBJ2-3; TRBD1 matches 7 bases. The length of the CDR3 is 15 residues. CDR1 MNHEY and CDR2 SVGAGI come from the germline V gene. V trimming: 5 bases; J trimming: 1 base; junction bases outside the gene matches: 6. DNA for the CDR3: TGTGCCAGCAGTAAGCGCACAGGGGGCACAGATACGCAGTATTTT. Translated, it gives CASSKRTGGTDTQYF.

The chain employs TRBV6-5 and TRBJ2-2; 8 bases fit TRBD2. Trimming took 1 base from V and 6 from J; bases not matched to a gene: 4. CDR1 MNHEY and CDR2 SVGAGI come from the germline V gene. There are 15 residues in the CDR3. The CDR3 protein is CASSYWLAGPGELFF. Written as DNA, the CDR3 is TGTGCCAGCAGTTACTGGCTAGCGGGCCCCGGGGAGCTGTTTTTT.

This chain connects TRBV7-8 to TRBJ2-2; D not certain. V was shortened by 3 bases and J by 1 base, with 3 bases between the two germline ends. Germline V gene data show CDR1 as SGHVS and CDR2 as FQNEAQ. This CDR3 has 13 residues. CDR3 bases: TGTGCCAGCAGCTTTAAGAACACCGGGGAGCTGTTTTTT. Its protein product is CASSFKNTGELFF.

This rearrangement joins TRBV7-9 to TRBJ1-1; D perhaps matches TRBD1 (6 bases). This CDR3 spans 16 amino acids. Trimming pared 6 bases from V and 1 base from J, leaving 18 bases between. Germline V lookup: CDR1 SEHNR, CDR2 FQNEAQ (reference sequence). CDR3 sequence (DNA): TGTGCCAGCAGGTCGGTTTCAGGGGCGGCGAACACTGAAGCTTTCTTT. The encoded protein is CASRSVSGAANTEAFF. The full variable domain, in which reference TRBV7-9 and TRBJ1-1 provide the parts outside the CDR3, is DTGVSQNPRHKITKRGQNVTFRCDPISEHNRLYWYRQTLGQGPEFLTYFQNEAQLEKSRLLSDRFSAERPKGSFSTLEIQRTEQGDSAMYLCASRSVSGAANTEAFFGQGTRLTVV.

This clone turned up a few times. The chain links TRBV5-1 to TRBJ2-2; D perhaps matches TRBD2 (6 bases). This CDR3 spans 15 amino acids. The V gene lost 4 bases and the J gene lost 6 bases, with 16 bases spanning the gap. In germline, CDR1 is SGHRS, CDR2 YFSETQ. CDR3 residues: CASSEGTSLAGELFF. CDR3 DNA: TGCGCCAGCAGCGAGGGGACTTCTTTGGCCGGGGAGCTGTTTTTT.

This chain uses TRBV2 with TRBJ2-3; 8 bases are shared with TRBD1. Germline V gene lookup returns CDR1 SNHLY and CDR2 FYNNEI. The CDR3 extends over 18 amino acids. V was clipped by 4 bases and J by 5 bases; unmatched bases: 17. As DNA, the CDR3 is TGTGCCAGCAGTGTGGGGGCCGCAGGGGGCGCTTTTTTAGATACGCAGTATTTT. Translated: CASSVGAAGGAFLDTQYF.

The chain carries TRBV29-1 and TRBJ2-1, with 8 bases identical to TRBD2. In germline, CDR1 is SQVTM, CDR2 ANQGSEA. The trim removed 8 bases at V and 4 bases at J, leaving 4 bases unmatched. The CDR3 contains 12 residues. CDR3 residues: CSSGGVYNEQFF. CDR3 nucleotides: TGCAGCTCCGGGGGGGTTTACAATGAGCAGTTCTTC.

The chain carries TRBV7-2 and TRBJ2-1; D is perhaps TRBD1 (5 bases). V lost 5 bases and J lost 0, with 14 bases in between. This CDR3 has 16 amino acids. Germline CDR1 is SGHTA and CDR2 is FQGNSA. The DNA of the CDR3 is TGTGCCAGCAGCCCGCGACAGACCCGCTCCTACAATGAGCAGTTCTTC. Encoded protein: CASSPRQTRSYNEQFF.

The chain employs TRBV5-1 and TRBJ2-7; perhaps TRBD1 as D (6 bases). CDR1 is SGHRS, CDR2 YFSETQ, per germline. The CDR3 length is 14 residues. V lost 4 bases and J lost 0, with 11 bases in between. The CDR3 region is CASSTRTASYEQYF. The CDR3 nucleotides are TGCGCCAGCAGCACTCGGACAGCCTCCTACGAGCAGTACTTC.

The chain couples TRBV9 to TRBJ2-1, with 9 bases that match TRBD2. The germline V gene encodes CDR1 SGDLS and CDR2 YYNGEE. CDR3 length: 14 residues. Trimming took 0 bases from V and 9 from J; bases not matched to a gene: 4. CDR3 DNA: TGTGCCAGCAGCGTAGATGCGGGGGGGCTTGAGCAGTTCTTC. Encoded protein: CASSVDAGGLEQFF.

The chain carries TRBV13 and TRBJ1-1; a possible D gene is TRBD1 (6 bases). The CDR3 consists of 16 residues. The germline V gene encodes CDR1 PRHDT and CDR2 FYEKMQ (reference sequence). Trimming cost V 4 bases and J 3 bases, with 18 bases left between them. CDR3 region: CASSSGGAGGYTEAFF. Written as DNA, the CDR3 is TGTGCCAGCAGCTCCGGGGGCGCCGGGGGGTACACTGAAGCTTTCTTT.